A selection of T cell receptor beta chains follows, all from one sample in a study of spatial heterogeneity in lung cancer. TCRdb re-analysed the 5' RACE reads in MiXCR, keeping a single row per CDR3 protein. The sample records over 95,000 distinct CDR3 sequences, about 10% being singletons. The sequencing used PBMCs, collected at follow-up. All receptors come from a female donor with early-stage non-small cell lung cancer. CDR3s include the opening cysteine and the closing phenylalanine or tryptophan. Each record gives: J gene, clone size, D gene, V gene, CDR3 protein, CDR3 DNA. D genes are given only for firm matches. Expanded clones get a size class; other rows say once, few or many, or leave the size out.

j_gene: TRBJ2-1
abundance: few
d_gene: .
v_gene: TRBV15
CDR3aa: CATSRVGSSYNEQFF
CDR3nt: TGTGCCACCAGCAGAGTCGGGAGCTCCTACAATGAGCAGTTCTTC

j_gene: TRBJ2-1
abundance: .
d_gene: .
v_gene: TRBV27
CDR3aa: CASTSGRSYNEQFF
CDR3nt: TGTGCCAGCACCAGCGGCCGCTCCTACAATGAGCAGTTCTTC

j_gene: TRBJ2-2
abundance: .
d_gene: .
v_gene: TRBV19
CDR3aa: CASSIDVRNTGELFF
CDR3nt: TGTGCCAGTAGTATAGATGTCCGGAACACCGGGGAGCTGTTTTTT

j_gene: TRBJ1-1
abundance: .
d_gene: .
v_gene: TRBV28
CDR3aa: CASSPQGAQAFF
CDR3nt: TGTGCCAGCAGTCCGCAGGGAGCCCAAGCTTTCTTT

j_gene: TRBJ2-1
abundance: few
d_gene: .
v_gene: TRBV27
CDR3aa: CAIRGLAGEQFF
CDR3nt: TGTGCCATCCGAGGGCTAGCAGGTGAGCAGTTCTTC

j_gene: TRBJ2-7
abundance: many
d_gene: .
v_gene: TRBV5-1
CDR3aa: CASSLRTGPSYEQYF
CDR3nt: TGCGCCAGCAGCTTGAGGACGGGACCCTCCTACGAGCAGTACTTC

j_gene: TRBJ2-3
abundance: .
d_gene: .
v_gene: TRBV5-1
CDR3aa: CASSLLRGAQTSTDTQYF
CDR3nt: TGCGCCAGCAGCTTGTTACGCGGGGCCCAAACTAGCACAGATACGCAGTATTTT

j_gene: TRBJ2-1
abundance: .
d_gene: .
v_gene: TRBV11-2
CDR3aa: CASSLTIAPGVGNEQFF
CDR3nt: TGTGCCAGCAGCTTAACCATCGCCCCGGGAGTGGGCAATGAGCAGTTCTTC

j_gene: TRBJ2-7
abundance: few
d_gene: .
v_gene: TRBV7-8
CDR3aa: CASSLDGPRDF
CDR3nt: TGTGCCAGCAGCTTGGACGGGCCTCGGGACTTC

j_gene: TRBJ2-5
abundance: .
d_gene: .
v_gene: TRBV20-1
CDR3aa: CSAPRPAGQETQYF
CDR3nt: TGCAGTGCCCCTCGTCCAGCCGGGCAAGAGACCCAGTACTTC

j_gene: TRBJ2-4
abundance: .
d_gene: .
v_gene: TRBV3-1
CDR3aa: CASSKTDKQYF
CDR3nt: TGTGCCAGCAGCAAAACGGACAAACAGTACTTC

j_gene: TRBJ2-2
abundance: .
d_gene: .
v_gene: TRBV30
CDR3aa: CAWSRSGGELFF
CDR3nt: TGTGCCTGGAGCAGGTCGGGCGGGGAGCTGTTTTTT

j_gene: TRBJ2-3
abundance: few
d_gene: TRBD1
v_gene: TRBV29-1
CDR3aa: CSGTGTDTDTQYF
CDR3nt: TGCAGCGGGACCGGGACAGACACAGATACGCAGTATTTT

j_gene: TRBJ2-1
abundance: .
d_gene: TRBD2
v_gene: TRBV20-1
CDR3aa: CSARDRTRSNEQFF
CDR3nt: TGCAGTGCTAGAGACCGGACTAGGTCCAATGAGCAGTTCTTC

j_gene: TRBJ2-1
abundance: many
d_gene: TRBD2
v_gene: TRBV3-1
CDR3aa: CASSRTSGRATNEQFF
CDR3nt: TGTGCCAGCAGCAGGACTAGCGGGAGGGCCACGAATGAGCAGTTCTTC

j_gene: TRBJ2-7
abundance: few
d_gene: .
v_gene: TRBV28
CDR3aa: CASSPYSYSYEQYF
CDR3nt: TGTGCCAGCAGTCCCTACTCGTACTCCTACGAGCAGTACTTC

j_gene: TRBJ2-1
abundance: few
d_gene: TRBD2
v_gene: TRBV9
CDR3aa: CASSVVPSGSLGDSYNEQFF
CDR3nt: TGTGCCAGCAGCGTAGTACCTAGCGGGAGCCTCGGGGACTCCTACAATGAGCAGTTCTTC

j_gene: TRBJ1-1
abundance: few
d_gene: .
v_gene: TRBV7-2
CDR3aa: CASSLGQEGEAFF
CDR3nt: TGTGCCAGCAGCTTAGGTCAGGAGGGTGAAGCTTTCTTT

j_gene: TRBJ2-2
abundance: .
d_gene: .
v_gene: TRBV28
CDR3aa: CASTPGGYGELFF
CDR3nt: TGTGCCAGCACCCCAGGGGGGTACGGGGAGCTGTTTTTT

j_gene: TRBJ2-2
abundance: .
d_gene: .
v_gene: TRBV6-5
CDR3aa: CASSYSRDPNTGELFF
CDR3nt: TGTGCCAGCAGTTACTCGCGGGACCCGAACACCGGGGAGCTGTTTTTT

j_gene: TRBJ1-1
abundance: .
d_gene: .
v_gene: TRBV6-5
CDR3aa: CASSYSQYTEAFF
CDR3nt: TGTGCCAGCAGTTACAGTCAGTACACTGAAGCTTTCTTT

j_gene: TRBJ2-1
abundance: many
d_gene: TRBD2
v_gene: TRBV20-1
CDR3aa: CSARDSGRNNEQFF
CDR3nt: TGCAGTGCTAGAGATAGCGGGAGGAACAATGAGCAGTTCTTC

j_gene: TRBJ2-3
abundance: few
d_gene: .
v_gene: TRBV20-1
CDR3aa: CSANLKANTQYF
CDR3nt: TGCAGTGCAAACCTCAAAGCTAATACGCAGTATTTT

j_gene: TRBJ2-1
abundance: .
d_gene: TRBD2
v_gene: TRBV24-1
CDR3aa: CATSDSTAGGSYNEQFF
CDR3nt: TGTGCCACCAGTGACTCCACAGCGGGAGGCTCCTACAATGAGCAGTTCTTC

j_gene: TRBJ2-5
abundance: .
d_gene: TRBD2
v_gene: TRBV6-1
CDR3aa: CASRGGLGILKTQYF
CDR3nt: TGTGCCAGCAGGGGGGGACTAGGAATTTTGAAGACCCAGTACTTC

j_gene: TRBJ2-7
abundance: .
d_gene: .
v_gene: TRBV7-9
CDR3aa: CASSQDGTYEQYF
CDR3nt: TGTGCCAGCAGCCAAGACGGGACCTACGAGCAGTACTTC

j_gene: TRBJ1-1
abundance: few
d_gene: .
v_gene: TRBV20-1
CDR3aa: CSARERTANTEAFF
CDR3nt: TGCAGTGCTAGAGAGAGGACGGCGAACACTGAAGCTTTCTTT

j_gene: TRBJ2-1
abundance: .
d_gene: TRBD1
v_gene: TRBV18
CDR3aa: CASSPGQGGMDEQFF
CDR3nt: TGTGCCAGCTCCCCCGGACAGGGCGGTATGGATGAGCAGTTCTTC

j_gene: TRBJ2-7
abundance: .
d_gene: .
v_gene: TRBV5-1
CDR3aa: CASSARNEQYF
CDR3nt: TGCGCCAGCAGCGCTCGAAACGAGCAGTACTTC